These T cell receptor beta chains were read from a single sample in a study of blood T cell repertoires in COVID-19. Sequenced by immunoSEQ multiplex PCR; TCRdb stores in-frame clones only, minus some. The sample consists of some 200,000 clones, around 86% of them appearing once. Sequencing was performed on peripheral blood. All receptors come from a woman aged 40 to 55 with acute or convalescent COVID-19. CDR3s include the opening cysteine and the closing phenylalanine or tryptophan. A D gene is named only where the DNA matches it firmly. Clone size is given for some rows only: seen once, a few or many times, or a class if the clone is expanded.

CDR3 length: 13
J gene: TRBJ1-1
V gene: TRBV28
D gene: .
clone size: .
CDR3 protein: CASSLQGSSEAFF
CDR3 DNA: TGTGCCAGCAGTTTACAGGGTAGTTCTGAAGCTTTCTTT

CDR3 length: 12
J gene: TRBJ1-3
V gene: TRBV30
D gene: .
clone size: .
CDR3 protein: CASQGLGNTIYF
CDR3 DNA: TGTGCCTCCCAGGGGCTTGGAAACACCATATATTTT

CDR3 length: 18
J gene: TRBJ2-1
V gene: TRBV24-1
D gene: .
clone size: .
CDR3 protein: CATSDHSPGIGVVNEQFF
CDR3 DNA: TGTGCCACCAGTGATCACAGTCCCGGGATTGGGGTAGTTAATGAGCAGTTCTTC

CDR3 length: 16
J gene: TRBJ2-7
V gene: TRBV2
D gene: .
clone size: once
CDR3 protein: CASSGTQGSEFYEQYF
CDR3 DNA: TGTGCCAGCAGCGGAACCCAGGGGTCGGAGTTCTACGAGCAGTACTTC

CDR3 length: 13
J gene: TRBJ1-3
V gene: TRBV19
D gene: TRBD1
clone size: .
CDR3 protein: CASSWQGENTIYF
CDR3 DNA: TGTGCCAGTAGTTGGCAGGGGGAAAACACCATATATTTT

CDR3 length: 15
J gene: TRBJ1-5
V gene: TRBV9
D gene: TRBD1
clone size: .
CDR3 protein: CASSAQTGVNQPQHF
CDR3 DNA: TGTGCCAGCAGCGCCCAGACAGGGGTCAATCAGCCCCAGCATTTT

CDR3 length: 16
J gene: TRBJ2-7
V gene: TRBV18
D gene: .
clone size: .
CDR3 protein: CASSPPSGVGAWEQYF
CDR3 DNA: TGTGCCAGCTCACCACCGAGCGGCGTGGGCGCCTGGGAGCAGTACTTC

CDR3 length: 13
J gene: TRBJ2-7
V gene: TRBV3-1/TRBV3-2
D gene: TRBD1
clone size: .
CDR3 protein: CASSHADRGLWYF
CDR3 DNA: TGTGCCAGCAGCCACGCGGACAGGGGGCTTTGGTACTTC

CDR3 length: 12
J gene: TRBJ2-3
V gene: TRBV13
D gene: .
clone size: .
CDR3 protein: CASSLGQGSQYF
CDR3 DNA: TGTGCCAGCAGCTTAGGGCAGGGTTCGCAGTATTTT

CDR3 length: 14
J gene: TRBJ2-7
V gene: TRBV6-5
D gene: TRBD1
clone size: .
CDR3 protein: CASSQDRESYEQYF
CDR3 DNA: TGTGCCAGCAGCCAGGACAGGGAGTCCTACGAGCAGTACTTC